A selection of T cell receptor beta chains follows, all from one sample in a study of T cell repertoires in cytomegalovirus infection. Their antigen targets remain unknown. TCRdb ran MiXCR on the reads and lists one entry per CDR3 protein. The repertoire holds about half a million distinct CDR3 sequences, with around 30% as singletons. The sequencing here drew on cultured PBMCs, taken from culture after CMV antigen stimulation. These receptor sequences come from a human donor in good health (CMV status not recorded). Some clones in this sample may be carry-over from other donors' samples. CDR3s include the opening cysteine and the closing phenylalanine or tryptophan. The D gene is left open where the match is weak. Not every row has a clone size; where given, it reads once, few, many or a size class.

cdr3_aa cdr3_nt j_call v_call clone_size d_call
CASSLLGPVGDEQFF TGTGCCAGCAGTTTATTGGGACCCGTAGGCGATGAGCAGTTCTTC TRBJ2-1 TRBV28 NA NA
CASSYQPASSTDTQYF TGTGCCAGCAGTTACCAACCTGCTTCTAGCACAGATACGCAGTATTTT TRBJ2-3 TRBV6-5 few NA
CASSFLSSTEAFF TGTGCCAGCAGCTTTTTAAGTTCCACTGAAGCTTTCTTT TRBJ1-1 TRBV7-9 NA NA
CSVDPPGSYNEQFF TGCAGCGTTGATCCGCCGGGATCCTACAATGAGCAGTTCTTC TRBJ2-1 TRBV29-1 NA NA
CASRPPQGYNEQFF TGTGCCAGCAGGCCCCCCCAGGGGTACAATGAGCAGTTCTTC TRBJ2-1 TRBV7-2 NA NA
CASSSLSGSAYNEQFF TGTGCCAGCAGCTCTTTAAGCGGGAGTGCGTACAATGAGCAGTTCTTC TRBJ2-1 TRBV7-9 many TRBD2
CASSLRIHEQFF TGTGCCAGCAGCTTGCGTATCCATGAGCAGTTCTTC TRBJ2-1 TRBV7-2 few NA
CAISDRYNEKLFF TGTGCCATCAGTGACAGATATAATGAAAAACTGTTTTTT TRBJ1-4 TRBV10-3 few NA
CASSLREGHGSVPYEQYF TGTGCCAGCAGCCTGCGGGAGGGCCACGGGAGTGTGCCCTACGAGCAGTACTTC TRBJ2-7 TRBV7-3 once TRBD2
CASTRFGTGNEKLFF TGTGCCAGCACTCGTTTTGGGACAGGGAATGAAAAACTGTTTTTT TRBJ1-4 TRBV28 NA TRBD1
CALRGAGHNEQFF TGTGCCCTCCGGGGGGCCGGACACAATGAGCAGTTCTTC TRBJ2-1 TRBV11-3 many NA
CASSLGELTNYGYTF TGTGCCAGCTCCTTAGGCGAACTCACTAACTATGGCTACACCTTC TRBJ1-2 TRBV4-2 few NA
CASSRDRATDTQYF TGTGCCAGCAGCAGAGACAGGGCCACAGATACGCAGTATTTT TRBJ2-3 TRBV7-2 many TRBD1
CASSRGQGTDTQYF TGTGCCAGCAGCCGGGGACAGGGAACAGATACGCAGTATTTT TRBJ2-3 TRBV7-2 many TRBD1
CASSVAGTAVLHF TGTGCCAGCAGCGTAGCCGGGACAGCTGTACTCCACTTT TRBJ1-6 TRBV7-2 few TRBD1
CASSPRASMGYNEQFF TGTGCCAGCAGCCCGCGGGCCTCCATGGGGTACAATGAGCAGTTCTTC TRBJ2-1 TRBV7-2 many NA
CASSLTRADTQYF TGTGCCAGCAGCCTCACGCGAGCAGATACGCAGTATTTT TRBJ2-3 TRBV7-2 few NA
CASSLGLAGRSYNEQFF TGTGCCAGCAGCTTGGGACTAGCGGGACGGTCCTACAATGAGCAGTTCTTC TRBJ2-1 TRBV5-6 few TRBD2
CASSLSGKWEGYNEQFF TGTGCCAGCAGCTTATCTGGCAAGTGGGAGGGGTACAATGAGCAGTTCTTC TRBJ2-1 TRBV7-9 few TRBD2
CASRIGTDTQYF TGTGCCAGCAGAATCGGCACAGATACGCAGTATTTT TRBJ2-3 TRBV2 NA NA
CASSVVSETQYF TGTGCCAGCAGTGTAGTGTCTGAGACCCAGTACTTC TRBJ2-5 TRBV2 NA NA
CASSLRQVPSPTRNEQFF TGTGCCAGCAGCTTAAGACAGGTCCCATCACCGACGAGGAATGAGCAGTTCTTC TRBJ2-1 TRBV7-2 NA NA